The present T cell receptor beta chain was sequenced within a study of regulatory T cells in long-lasting Graves disease. In the study overall: Persistence in Graves' disease required over 5 years of antithyroid drugs plus positive TSH receptor antibodies. Study-wide findings and caveats: With persistent disease, TRBV28, TRBJ1-2 and TRBJ2-5 were the favored segments.

The time point denotes: persistent/refractory GD, antithyroid drugs over 5 years with positive TRAb. Extracted PBMC RNA gave rise to the TCR library. The TCR beta library used iRepertoire HTBI primers with Arm-PCR amplification of CDR3. TCRdb itself ran the multiplex PCR reads through MiXCR, one entry per CDR3 protein. The top ten hold approximately 53% of the sample, which has around 300,000 distinct CDR3 sequences, 20% to 25% seen once. Germline V gives CDR1 MNHEY, CDR2 SMNVEV (reference sequence). The CDR3 loop spans 14 amino acids. V lost 3 bases to trimming and J lost 7 bases, with 13 bases between them. As to this clonotype: Antigen: not known.

The TCR sequence derives from a female donor with Graves disease. The starting material was peripheral blood mononuclear cells (PBMCs), obtained when the disease was refractory, from a patient treated with antithyroid drugs. This chain links TRBV27 with TRBJ2-1; D may correspond to TRBD1 or TRBD2 (5 bases each). In DNA, the CDR3 is TGTGCCAGCAGTTTCGAGTTTGGGGGAAATGAGCAGTTCTTC. Protein: CASSFEFGGNEQFF.